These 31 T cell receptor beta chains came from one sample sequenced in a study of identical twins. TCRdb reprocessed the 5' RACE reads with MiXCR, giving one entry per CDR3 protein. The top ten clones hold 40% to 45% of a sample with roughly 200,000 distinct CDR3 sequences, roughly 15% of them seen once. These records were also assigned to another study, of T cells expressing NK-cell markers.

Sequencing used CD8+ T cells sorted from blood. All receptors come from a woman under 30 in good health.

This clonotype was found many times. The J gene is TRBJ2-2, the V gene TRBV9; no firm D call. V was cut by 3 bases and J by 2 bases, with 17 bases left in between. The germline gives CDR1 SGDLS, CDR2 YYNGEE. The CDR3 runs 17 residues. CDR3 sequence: CASSDTLQVLNTGELFF. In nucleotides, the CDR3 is TGTGCCAGCAGCGATACCCTGCAGGTCCTAAACACCGGGGAGCTGTTTTTT.

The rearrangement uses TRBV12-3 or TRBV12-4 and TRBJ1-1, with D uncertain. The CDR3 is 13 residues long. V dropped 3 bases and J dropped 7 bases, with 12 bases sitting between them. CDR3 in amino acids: CASSLAKRREAFF. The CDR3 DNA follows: TGTGCCAGCAGTTTGGCCAAAAGACGTGAAGCTTTCTTT.

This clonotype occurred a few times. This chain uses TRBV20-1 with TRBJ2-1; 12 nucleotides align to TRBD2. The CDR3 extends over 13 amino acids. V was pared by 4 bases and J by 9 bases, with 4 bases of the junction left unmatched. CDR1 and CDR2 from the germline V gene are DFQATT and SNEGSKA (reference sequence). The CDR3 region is CSATGTSGFEQFF. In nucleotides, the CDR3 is TGCAGTGCTACTGGGACTAGCGGGTTTGAGCAGTTCTTC.

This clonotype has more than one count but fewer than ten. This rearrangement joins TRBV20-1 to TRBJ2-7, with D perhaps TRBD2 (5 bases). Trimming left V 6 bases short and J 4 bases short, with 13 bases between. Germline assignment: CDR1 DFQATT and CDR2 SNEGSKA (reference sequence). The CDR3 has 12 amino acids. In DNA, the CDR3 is TGCAGTGCCAGCTGGAGGAGGTACGAGCAGTACTTC. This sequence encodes CSASWRRYEQYF.

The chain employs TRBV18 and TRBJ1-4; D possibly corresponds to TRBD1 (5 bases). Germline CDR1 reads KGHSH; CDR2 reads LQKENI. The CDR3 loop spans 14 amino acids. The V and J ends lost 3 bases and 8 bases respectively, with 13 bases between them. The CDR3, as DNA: TGTGCCAGCTCACCGCTTCAGGGCTACGAAAAACTGTTTTTT. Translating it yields CASSPLQGYEKLFF.

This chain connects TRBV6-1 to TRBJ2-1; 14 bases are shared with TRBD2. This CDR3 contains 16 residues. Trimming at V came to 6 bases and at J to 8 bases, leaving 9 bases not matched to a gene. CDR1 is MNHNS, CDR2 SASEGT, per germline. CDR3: CASSGLAGGQGYEQFF. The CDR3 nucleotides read TGTGCCAGCAGCGGACTAGCGGGAGGTCAAGGCTATGAGCAGTTCTTC.

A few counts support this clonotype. The CDR3 DNA reads TGCAGTGCGCCCGGGGAGGGCAACAATGAGCAGTTCTTC. Translation: CSAPGEGNNEQFF. The genes are TRBV20-1 and TRBJ2-1; TRBD2 agrees at 7 bases. The V gene's germline CDR1 is DFQATT and CDR2 SNEGSKA (reference sequence). This CDR3 is 13 amino acids long. With 6 bases clipped from V and 5 bases from J, the junction kept 7 bases outside the gene matches.

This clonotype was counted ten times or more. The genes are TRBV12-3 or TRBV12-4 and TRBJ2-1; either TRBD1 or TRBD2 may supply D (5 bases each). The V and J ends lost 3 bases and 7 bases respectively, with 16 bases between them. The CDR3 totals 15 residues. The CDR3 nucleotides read TGTGCCAGCAGTTTTCGTGGCGGTTGGGGGAATGAGCAGTTCTTC. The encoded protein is CASSFRGGWGNEQFF.

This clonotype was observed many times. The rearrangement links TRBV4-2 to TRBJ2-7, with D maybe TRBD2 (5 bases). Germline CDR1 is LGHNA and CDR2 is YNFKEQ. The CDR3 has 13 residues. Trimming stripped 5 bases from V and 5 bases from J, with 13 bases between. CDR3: CASSSGLENEQYF. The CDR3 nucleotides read TGTGCCAGCAGCTCGGGGTTAGAAAACGAGCAGTACTTC.

The CDR3 region has the DNA TGTGCCAGCAGTGAACTTGGACAGCACTATGGCTACACCTTC. Protein product: CASSELGQHYGYTF. The chain combines TRBV25-1 with TRBJ1-2; D might be TRBD1 (6 bases). V was trimmed by 2 bases and J by 3 bases, leaving 10 bases between them. Germline V gene lookup returns CDR1 MGHDK and CDR2 SYGVNS. The CDR3 has 14 amino acids.

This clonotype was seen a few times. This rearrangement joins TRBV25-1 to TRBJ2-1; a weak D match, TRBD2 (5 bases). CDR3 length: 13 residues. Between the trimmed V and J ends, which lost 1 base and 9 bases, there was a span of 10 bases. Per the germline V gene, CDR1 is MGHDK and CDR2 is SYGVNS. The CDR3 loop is CASSEFDEGEQFF. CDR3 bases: TGTGCCAGCAGTGAATTCGACGAGGGTGAGCAGTTCTTC.

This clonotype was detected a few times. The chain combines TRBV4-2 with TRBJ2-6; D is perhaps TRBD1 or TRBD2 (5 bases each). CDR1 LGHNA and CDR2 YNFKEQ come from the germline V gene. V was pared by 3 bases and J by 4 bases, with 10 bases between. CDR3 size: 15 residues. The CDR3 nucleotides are TGTGCCAGCAGCCAGGGGACGACCGGGGCCAACGTCCTGACTTTC. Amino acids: CASSQGTTGANVLTF.

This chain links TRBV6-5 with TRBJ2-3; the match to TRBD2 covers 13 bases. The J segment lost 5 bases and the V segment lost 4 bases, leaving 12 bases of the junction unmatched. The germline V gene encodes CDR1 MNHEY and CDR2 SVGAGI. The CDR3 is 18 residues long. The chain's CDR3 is CASSSPGPLAGGVDTQYF. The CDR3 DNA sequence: TGTGCCAGCAGTTCCCCCGGTCCACTAGCGGGAGGGGTAGATACGCAGTATTTT.

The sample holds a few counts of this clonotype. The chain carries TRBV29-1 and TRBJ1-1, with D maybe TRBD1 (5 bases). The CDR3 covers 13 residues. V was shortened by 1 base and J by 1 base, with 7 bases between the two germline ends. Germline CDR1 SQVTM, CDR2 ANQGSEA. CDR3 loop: CSVEVGANTEAFF. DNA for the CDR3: TGCAGCGTTGAAGTCGGGGCGAACACTGAAGCTTTCTTT.

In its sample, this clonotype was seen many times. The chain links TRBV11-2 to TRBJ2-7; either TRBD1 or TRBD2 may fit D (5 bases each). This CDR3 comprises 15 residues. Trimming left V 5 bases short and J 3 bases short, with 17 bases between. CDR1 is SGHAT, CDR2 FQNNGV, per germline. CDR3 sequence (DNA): TGTGCCAGCAGCCAAGCCTCGGGACCAAACTACGAGCAGTACTTC. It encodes CASSQASGPNYEQYF.

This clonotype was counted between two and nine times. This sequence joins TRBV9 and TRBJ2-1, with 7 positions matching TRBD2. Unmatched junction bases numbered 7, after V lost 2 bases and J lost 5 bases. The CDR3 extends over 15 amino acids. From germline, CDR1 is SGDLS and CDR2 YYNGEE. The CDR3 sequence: CASSVGAGRDNEQFF. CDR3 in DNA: TGTGCCAGCAGCGTGGGAGCGGGAAGGGACAATGAGCAGTTCTTC.

The CDR3 is CASSFGWTASTDTQYF. The DNA of the CDR3 is TGTGCCAGCAGCTTCGGCTGGACAGCAAGCACAGATACGCAGTATTTT. V usage is TRBV7-8 and J usage is TRBJ2-3; maybe TRBD1 (6 bases). V lost 3 bases to trimming and J lost 0 bases, with 13 bases between them. The CDR3 has 16 amino acids. Germline-derived CDR1 and CDR2 are SGHVS and FQNEAQ.

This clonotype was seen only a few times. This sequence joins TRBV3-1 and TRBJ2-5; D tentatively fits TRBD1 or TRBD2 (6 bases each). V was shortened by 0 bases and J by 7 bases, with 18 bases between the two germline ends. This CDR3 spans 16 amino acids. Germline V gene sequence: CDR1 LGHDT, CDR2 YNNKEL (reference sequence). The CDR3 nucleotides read TGTGCCAGCAGCCAAGAGCTCTCAGGGGAGCGGGTGACCCAGTACTTC. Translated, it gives CASSQELSGERVTQYF.

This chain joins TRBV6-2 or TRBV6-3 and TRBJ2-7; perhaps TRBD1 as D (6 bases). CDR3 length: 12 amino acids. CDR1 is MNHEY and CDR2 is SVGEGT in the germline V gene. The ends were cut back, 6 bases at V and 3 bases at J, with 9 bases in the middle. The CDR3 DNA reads TGTGCCAGCAGGGTACAGGGCTACGAGCAGTACTTC. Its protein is CASRVQGYEQYF.

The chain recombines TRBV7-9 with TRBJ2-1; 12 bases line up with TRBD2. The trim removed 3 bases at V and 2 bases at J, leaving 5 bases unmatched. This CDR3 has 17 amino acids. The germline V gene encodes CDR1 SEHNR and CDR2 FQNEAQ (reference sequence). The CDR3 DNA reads TGTGCCAGCAGCTTGCCTAGCGGGAGGGCCCCCTACAATGAGCAGTTCTTC. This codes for CASSLPSGRAPYNEQFF.

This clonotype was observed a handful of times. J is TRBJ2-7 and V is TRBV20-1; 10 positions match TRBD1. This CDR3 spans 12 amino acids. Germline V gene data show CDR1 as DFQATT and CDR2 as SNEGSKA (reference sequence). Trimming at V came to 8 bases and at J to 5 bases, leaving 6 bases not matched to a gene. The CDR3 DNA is TGCAGTACTCCGGGACAGGGGAACGAGCAGTACTTC. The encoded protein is CSTPGQGNEQYF.

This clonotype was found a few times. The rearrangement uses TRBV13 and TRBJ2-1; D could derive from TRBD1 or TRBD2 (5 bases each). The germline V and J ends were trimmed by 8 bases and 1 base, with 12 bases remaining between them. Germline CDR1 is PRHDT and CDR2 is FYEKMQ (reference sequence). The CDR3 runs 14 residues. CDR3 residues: CASSERGSYNEQFF. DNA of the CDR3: TGTGCCAGCTCAGAGAGGGGTTCCTACAATGAGCAGTTCTTC.

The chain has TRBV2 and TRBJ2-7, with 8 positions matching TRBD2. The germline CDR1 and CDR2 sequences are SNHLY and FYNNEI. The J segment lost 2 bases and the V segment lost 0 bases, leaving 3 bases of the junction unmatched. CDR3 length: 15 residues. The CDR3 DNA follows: TGTGCCAGCAGTGAAGCGCGGGGACTAGCCTACGAGCAGTACTTC. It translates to CASSEARGLAYEQYF.

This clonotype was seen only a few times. CDR3 nucleotides: TGTGCCAGCAGCTCCCGGGCTTTCATTGGAGCTTTCTTT. Its protein product is CASSSRAFIGAFF. This sequence joins TRBV7-9 and TRBJ1-1; D is uncertain. Germline CDR1 and CDR2: SEHNR and FQNEAQ (reference sequence). Trimming took off 4 bases at V and 10 bases at J, with 16 bases between the two ends. This CDR3 has 13 residues.

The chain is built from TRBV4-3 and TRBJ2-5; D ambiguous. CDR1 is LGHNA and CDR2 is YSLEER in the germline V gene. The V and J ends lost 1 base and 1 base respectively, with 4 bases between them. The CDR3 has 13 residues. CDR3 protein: CASSQGLQETQYF. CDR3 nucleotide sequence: TGCGCCAGCAGCCAAGGTCTCCAAGAGACCCAGTACTTC.

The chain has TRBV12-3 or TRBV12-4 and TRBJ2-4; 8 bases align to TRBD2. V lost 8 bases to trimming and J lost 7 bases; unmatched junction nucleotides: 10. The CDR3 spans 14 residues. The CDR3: CASAPGGGANIQYF. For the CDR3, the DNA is TGTGCCAGCGCCCCGGGAGGGGGGGCGAACATTCAGTACTTC.

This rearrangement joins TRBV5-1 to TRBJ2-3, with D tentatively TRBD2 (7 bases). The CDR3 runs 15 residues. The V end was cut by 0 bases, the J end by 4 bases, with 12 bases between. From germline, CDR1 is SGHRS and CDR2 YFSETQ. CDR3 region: CASSLGTGGSDTQYF. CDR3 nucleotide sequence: TGCGCCAGCAGCTTGGGTACGGGGGGCTCAGATACGCAGTATTTT.

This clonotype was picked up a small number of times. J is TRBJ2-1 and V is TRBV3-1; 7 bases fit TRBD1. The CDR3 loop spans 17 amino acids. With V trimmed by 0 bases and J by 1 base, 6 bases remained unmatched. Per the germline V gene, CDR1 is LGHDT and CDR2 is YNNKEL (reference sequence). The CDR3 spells CASSQEGGRGSYNEQFF. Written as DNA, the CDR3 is TGTGCCAGCAGCCAAGAAGGCGGCAGGGGGTCCTACAATGAGCAGTTCTTC.

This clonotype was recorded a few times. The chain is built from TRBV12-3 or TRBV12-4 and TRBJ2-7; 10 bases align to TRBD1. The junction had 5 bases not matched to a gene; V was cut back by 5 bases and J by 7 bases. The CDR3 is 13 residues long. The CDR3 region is CASSGTGVWEQYF. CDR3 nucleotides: TGTGCCAGCAGTGGGACAGGGGTCTGGGAGCAGTACTTC.

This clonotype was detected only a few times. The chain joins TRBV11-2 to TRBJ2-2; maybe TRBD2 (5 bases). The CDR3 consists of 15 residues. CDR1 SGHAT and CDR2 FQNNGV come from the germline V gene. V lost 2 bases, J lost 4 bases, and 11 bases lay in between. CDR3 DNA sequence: TGTGCCAGCAGCTTATGGGCTCTAGCCACCGGGGAGCTGTTTTTT. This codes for CASSLWALATGELFF.

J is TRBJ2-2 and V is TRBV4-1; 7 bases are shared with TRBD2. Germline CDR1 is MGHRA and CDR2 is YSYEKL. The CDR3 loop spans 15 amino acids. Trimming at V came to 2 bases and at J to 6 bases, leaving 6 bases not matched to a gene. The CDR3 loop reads CASSQLAGVPGELFF. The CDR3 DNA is TGCGCCAGCAGCCAATTGGCGGGGGTACCCGGGGAGCTGTTTTTT.